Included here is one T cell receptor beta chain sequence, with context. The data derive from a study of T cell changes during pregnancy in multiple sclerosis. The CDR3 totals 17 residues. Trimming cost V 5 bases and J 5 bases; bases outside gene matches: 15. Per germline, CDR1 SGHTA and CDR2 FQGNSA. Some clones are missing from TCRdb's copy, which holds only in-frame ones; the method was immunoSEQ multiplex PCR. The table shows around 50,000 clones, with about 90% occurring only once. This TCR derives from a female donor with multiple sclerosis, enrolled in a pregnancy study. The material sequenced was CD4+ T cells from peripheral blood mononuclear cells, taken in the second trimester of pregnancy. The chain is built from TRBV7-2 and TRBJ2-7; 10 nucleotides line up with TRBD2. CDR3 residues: CASSPGSGAGGPNEQYF. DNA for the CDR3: TGTGCCAGCAGCCCCGGGTCGGGAGCGGGAGGGCCCAACGAGCAGTACTTC.